This entry concerns a single T cell receptor beta chain. Its antigen remains unknown. This entry is derived from a study of beta chain features in type 1 diabetes. The wider study: Examination spanned around 100,000,000 sorted cells from all samples.

Findings and caveats of the study: Type 1 diabetes patients had fewer VDJ junction insertions and more deletions. HLA influence on TCRB rearrangement stayed unresolved here.

The authors reverse transcribed all of the isolated RNA, so sequencing captured expressed TCRB transcripts. TCRdb keeps only in-frame clones here, not all; method: immunoSEQ multiplex PCR. Of under 950,000 clones in the sample, 15% to 20% were seen once. CD45RO/CCR7/CD25/CD127/CD95/CD27 staining was used to isolate CD4+ naive, central memory, regulatory and stem cell-like memory cells by sorting. Per germline, CDR1 SGHNT and CDR2 YYREEE (reference sequence). Trimming pared 0 bases from V and 1 base from J, leaving 8 bases between. This CDR3 comprises 14 residues. The rearrangement links TRBV5-4 to TRBJ2-7; D call uncertain. What was sequenced was naive CD4+ T cells from blood. This clonotype originated in a woman aged 18-35 years in good health. CDR3 residues: CASSLDFTSYEQYF. Written as DNA, the CDR3 is TGTGCCAGCAGCTTGGACTTTACATCCTACGAGCAGTACTTC.